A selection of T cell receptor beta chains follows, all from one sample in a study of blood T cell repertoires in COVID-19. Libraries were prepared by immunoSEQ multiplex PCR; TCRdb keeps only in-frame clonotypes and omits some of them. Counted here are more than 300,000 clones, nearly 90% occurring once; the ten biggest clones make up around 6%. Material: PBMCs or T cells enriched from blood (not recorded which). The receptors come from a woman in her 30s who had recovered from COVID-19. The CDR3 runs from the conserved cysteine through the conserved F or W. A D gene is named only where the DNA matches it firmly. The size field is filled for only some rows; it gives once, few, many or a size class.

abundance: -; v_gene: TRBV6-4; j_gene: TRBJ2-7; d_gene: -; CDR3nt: TGTGCCAGCAGTCCCCCATGTGACATTTTCTACGAGCAGTACTTC; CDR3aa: CASSPPCDIFYEQYF
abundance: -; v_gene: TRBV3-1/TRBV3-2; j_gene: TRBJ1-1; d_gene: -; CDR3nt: TGTGCCAGCAGCCATCCCCCAGGAGGCACTGAAGCTTTCTTT; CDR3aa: CASSHPPGGTEAFF
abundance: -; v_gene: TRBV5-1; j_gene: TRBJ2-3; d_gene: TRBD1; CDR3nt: TGCGCCAGCAGCCCCGGACAGGGGATTCCAGATACGCAGTATTTT; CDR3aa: CASSPGQGIPDTQYF
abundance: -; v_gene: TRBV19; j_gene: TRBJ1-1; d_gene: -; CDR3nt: TGTGCCAGTAGTATTCAAAGGAGCACTGAAGCTTTCTTT; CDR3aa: CASSIQRSTEAFF
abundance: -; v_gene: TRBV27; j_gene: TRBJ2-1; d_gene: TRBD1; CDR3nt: TGTGCCAGCAGTCCGGGACAGGGGTCCTACAATGAGCAGTTCTTC; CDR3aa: CASSPGQGSYNEQFF
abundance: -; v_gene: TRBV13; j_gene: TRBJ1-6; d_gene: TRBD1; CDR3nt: TGTGCCAGCAGCACCACAGGGGAGGAGAATTCACCCCTCCACTTT; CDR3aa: CASSTTGEENSPLHF
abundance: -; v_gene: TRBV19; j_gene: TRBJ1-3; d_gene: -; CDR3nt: TGTGCCAGTAGTCCCCGAGGGAGTTTCTCTGGAAACACCATATATTTT; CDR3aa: CASSPRGSFSGNTIYF
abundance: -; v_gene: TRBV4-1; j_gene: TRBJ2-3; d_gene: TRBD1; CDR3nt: TGCGCCAGCAGCCAAGATTTGACAGGGGTTTTAGGAGATACGCAGTATTTT; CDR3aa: CASSQDLTGVLGDTQYF
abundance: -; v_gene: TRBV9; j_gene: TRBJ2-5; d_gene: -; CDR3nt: TGTGCCAGCAGCGAAAGACCTCAGGGTGTTGAGACCCAGTACTTC; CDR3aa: CASSERPQGVETQYF
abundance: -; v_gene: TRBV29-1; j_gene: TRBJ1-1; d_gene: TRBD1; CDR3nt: TGCAGCGTTGACGCGACAGGGGGCACTGAAGCTTTCTTT; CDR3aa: CSVDATGGTEAFF
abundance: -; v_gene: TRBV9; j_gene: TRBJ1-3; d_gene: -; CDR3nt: TGTGCCAGCAGCGTAGCGGATGGGGGGTACACCATATATTTT; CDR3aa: CASSVADGGYTIYF
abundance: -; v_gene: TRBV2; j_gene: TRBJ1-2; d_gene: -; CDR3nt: TGTGCCAGCAGTGAAGCCGAGCGGGGGAACTATGGCTACACCTTC; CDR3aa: CASSEAERGNYGYTF
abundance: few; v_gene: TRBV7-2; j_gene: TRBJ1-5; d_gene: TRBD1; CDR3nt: TGTGCCAGCAGCCCACGGGACAGTCCCAATCAGCCCCAGCATTTT; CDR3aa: CASSPRDSPNQPQHF
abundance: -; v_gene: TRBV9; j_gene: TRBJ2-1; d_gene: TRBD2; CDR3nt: TGTGCCAGCAGCCCAACACAGCGGGGGTACAATGAGCAGTTCTTC; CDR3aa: CASSPTQRGYNEQFF
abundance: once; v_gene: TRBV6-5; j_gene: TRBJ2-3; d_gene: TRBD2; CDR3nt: TGTGCCAGCAGCCCCGGGACTAACACATATACGCAGTATTTT; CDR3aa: CASSPGTNTYTQYF
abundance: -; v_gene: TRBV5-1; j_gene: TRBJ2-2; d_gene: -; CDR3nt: TGCGCCAGCAACCCAACAGGGACCACCGGGGAGCTGTTTTTT; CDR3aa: CASNPTGTTGELFF
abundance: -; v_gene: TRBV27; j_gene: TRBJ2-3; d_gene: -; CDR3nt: TGTGCCAGCAGTTTGCCCGGGGGTACGCAGTATTTT; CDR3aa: CASSLPGGTQYF
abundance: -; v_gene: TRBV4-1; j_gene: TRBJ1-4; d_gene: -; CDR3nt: TGCGCCAGCAGCCAAGAATGGCCCCGGAGGGATTGGGAAAAACTGTTTTTT; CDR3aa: CASSQEWPRRDWEKLFF
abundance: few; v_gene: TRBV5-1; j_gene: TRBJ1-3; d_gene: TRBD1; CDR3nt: TGCGCCAGCAGCCACGACAGGGCATCTTATAAGAACGCCATATATTTT; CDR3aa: CASSHDRASYKNAIYF
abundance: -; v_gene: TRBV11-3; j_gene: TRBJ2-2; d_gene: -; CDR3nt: TGTGCCAGCTCTCACACCGGGGAGCTGTTTTTT; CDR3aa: CASSHTGELFF
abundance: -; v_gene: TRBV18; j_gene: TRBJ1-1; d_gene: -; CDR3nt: TGTGCCAGCTCACCACGGGCAGGGGACACTGAAGCTTTCTTT; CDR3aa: CASSPRAGDTEAFF
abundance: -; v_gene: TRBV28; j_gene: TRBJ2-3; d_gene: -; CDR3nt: TGTGCCAGCGGACGAGGAGGGGGCACAGATACGCAGTATTTT; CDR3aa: CASGRGGGTDTQYF
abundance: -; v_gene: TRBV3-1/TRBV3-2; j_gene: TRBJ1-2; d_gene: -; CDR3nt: TGTGCCAGCAGCCAAGGGCACTATGGCTACACCTTC; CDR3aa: CASSQGHYGYTF
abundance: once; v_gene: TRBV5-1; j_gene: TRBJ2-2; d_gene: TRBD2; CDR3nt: TGCGCCAGCAGCTTGGCCGGGGGGGACACCGGGGAGCTGTTTTTT; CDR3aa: CASSLAGGDTGELFF
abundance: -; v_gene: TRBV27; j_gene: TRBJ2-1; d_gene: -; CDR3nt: TGTGCCAGCAGTCCCCTTGCGAACTACAATGAGCAGTTCTTC; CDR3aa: CASSPLANYNEQFF
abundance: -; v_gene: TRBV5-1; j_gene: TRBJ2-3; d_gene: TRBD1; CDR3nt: TGCGCCAGCAGTGCTGGGGACAGGAGCACAGATACGCAGTATTTT; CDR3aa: CASSAGDRSTDTQYF
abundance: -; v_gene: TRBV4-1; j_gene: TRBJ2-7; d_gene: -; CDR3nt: TGCGCCAGCAGCCAAGAAGTTGGGGGGACCTACGAGCAGTACTTC; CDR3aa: CASSQEVGGTYEQYF
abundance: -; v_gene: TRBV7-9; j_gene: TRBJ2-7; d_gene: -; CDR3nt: TGTGCCAGCGGACGAAGACAGAGCTACGAGCAGTACTTC; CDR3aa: CASGRRQSYEQYF
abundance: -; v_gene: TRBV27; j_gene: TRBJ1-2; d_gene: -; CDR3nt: TGTGCCAGCAGTGCAATAGTAGCAGATCCACAGGGAGCTAACTATGGCTACACCTTC; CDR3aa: CASSAIVADPQGANYGYTF
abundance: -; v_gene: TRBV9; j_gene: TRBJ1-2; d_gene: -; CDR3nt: TGTGCCAGCAGCTCCTCGGACTCGCGTGGCTACACCTTC; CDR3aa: CASSSSDSRGYTF
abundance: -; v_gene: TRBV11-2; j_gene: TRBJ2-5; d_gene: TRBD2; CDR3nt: TGTGCCAGCAGTCCGGGACTAGCGGGGGGTGGGGAGACCCAGTACTTC; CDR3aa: CASSPGLAGGGETQYF
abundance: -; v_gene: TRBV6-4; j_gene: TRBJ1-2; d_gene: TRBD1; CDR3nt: TGTGCCAGCAGTGACCAGACAGGGGGTGCCTCGAGCTACACCTTC; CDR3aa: CASSDQTGGASSYTF
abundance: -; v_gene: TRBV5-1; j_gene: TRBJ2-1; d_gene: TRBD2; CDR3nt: TGCGCCAGCAGCTTGAGCGGGGGGGCGCGAAATGAGCAGTTCTTC; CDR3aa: CASSLSGGARNEQFF
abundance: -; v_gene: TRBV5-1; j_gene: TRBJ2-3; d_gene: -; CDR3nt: TGCGCCAGCAGCTTGGCGGGGGGTGGCAGGGGTTTCGCAGATACGCAGTATTTT; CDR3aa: CASSLAGGGRGFADTQYF
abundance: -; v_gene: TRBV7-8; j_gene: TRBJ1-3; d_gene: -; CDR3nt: TGTGCCAGCAGCTTAGCACCGCTGAGGGGAAACACCATATATTTT; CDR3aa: CASSLAPLRGNTIYF
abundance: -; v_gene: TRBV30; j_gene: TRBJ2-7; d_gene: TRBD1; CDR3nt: TGTGCCTGGACAGCGACAGGGAACTACGAGCAGTACTTC; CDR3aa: CAWTATGNYEQYF
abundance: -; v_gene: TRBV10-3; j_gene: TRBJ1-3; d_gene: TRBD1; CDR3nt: TGTGCCATCAGGCACCAGGGGGTTAAAGGAAACACCATATATTTT; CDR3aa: CAIRHQGVKGNTIYF
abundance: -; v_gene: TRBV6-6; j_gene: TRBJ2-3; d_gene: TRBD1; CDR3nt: TGTGCCAGCAGTTACCTGGATCAAACAGGGGCAGATACGCAGTATTTT; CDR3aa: CASSYLDQTGADTQYF
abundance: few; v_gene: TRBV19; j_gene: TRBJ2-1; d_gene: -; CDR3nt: TGTGCCAGTAGTCGACTAGTGAGCTCCTACAATGAGCAGTTCTTC; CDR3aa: CASSRLVSSYNEQFF
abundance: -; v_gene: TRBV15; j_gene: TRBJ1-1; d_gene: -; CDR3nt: TGTGCCACCAGGGCCGGGGACTTCGACACTGAAGCTTTCTTT; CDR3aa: CATRAGDFDTEAFF
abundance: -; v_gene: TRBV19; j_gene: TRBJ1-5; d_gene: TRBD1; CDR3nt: TGTGCCAGTACCCCCAGGACAGGCCCCAATCAGCCCCAGCATTTT; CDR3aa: CASTPRTGPNQPQHF
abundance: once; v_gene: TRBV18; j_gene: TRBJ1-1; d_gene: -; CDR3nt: TGTGCCAGCTCACCTACCTGGGGCGGAGAGTATGAAGCTTTCTTT; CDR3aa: CASSPTWGGEYEAFF